This entry lists 27 T cell receptor beta chains sequenced from one sample in a study of T cells in Graves' hyperthyroidism and ophthalmopathy. The investigators amplified TCR beta CDR3 regions from RNA transcripts. A set of HTBI primers served as the primers for a first-round RT-PCR of the TCR CDR3. Each CDR3 protein is one row after TCRdb ran MiXCR on the multiplex PCR reads. The repertoire holds about 410,000 distinct CDR3 sequences, more than 14% seen once, with about 20% in the top ten. The sample comprised blood. These receptors came from a woman in her twenties or thirties with Graves' ophthalmopathy.

The rearrangement uses TRBV27 and TRBJ2-3; D assignment may be TRBD1 or TRBD2 (5 bases each). The ends were cut back, 2 bases at V and 3 bases at J, with 15 bases in the middle. Germline lookup yields CDR1 MNHEY and CDR2 SMNVEV (reference sequence). The CDR3 loop spans 16 amino acids. The CDR3 loop is CASSLRDPLGTDTQYF. The CDR3 DNA follows: TGTGCCAGCAGTTTAAGGGACCCACTTGGGACAGATACGCAGTATTTT.

This clonotype has at least ten counts. The chain has TRBV12-3 or TRBV12-4 and TRBJ2-7, with 11 nucleotides matching TRBD1. The junction had 4 bases not matched to a gene; V was cut back by 3 bases and J by 6 bases. The CDR3 totals 14 residues. Written as DNA, the CDR3 is TGTGCCAGCAGTTTCCGGGACAGGGGGTCCGAGCAGTACTTC. It yields the protein CASSFRDRGSEQYF.

This clonotype was detected ten times or more. V is TRBV3-1 and J is TRBJ2-1, with D possibly matching TRBD2 (5 bases). The germline V gene encodes CDR1 LGHDT and CDR2 YNNKEL (reference sequence). Trimming cost V 1 base and J 9 bases, with 10 bases left between them. This CDR3 has 13 amino acids. CDR3 residues: CASSQVRRGEQFF. The CDR3 DNA follows: TGTGCCAGCAGCCAAGTCCGACGGGGTGAGCAGTTCTTC.

This sequence joins TRBV27 and TRBJ2-3; 9 positions agree with TRBD2. With 6 bases clipped from V and 0 bases from J, the junction kept 10 bases outside the gene matches. The CDR3 runs to 17 residues. The V gene's germline CDR1 is MNHEY and CDR2 SMNVEV (reference sequence). The CDR3 DNA sequence: TGTGCCAGCAGCGAATTAAATAGCGGGGGAAGCACAGATACGCAGTATTTT. This sequence encodes CASSELNSGGSTDTQYF.

This chain connects TRBV6-2 or TRBV6-3 to TRBJ2-7; D possibly corresponds to TRBD1 (5 bases). The CDR3 length is 13 residues. V was shortened by 2 bases and J by 2 bases, with 7 bases between the two germline ends. CDR1 is MNHEY, CDR2 SVGEGT, per germline. The CDR3 spells CASSYDRTYEQYF. CDR3 bases: TGTGCCAGCAGTTACGACAGAACCTACGAGCAGTACTTC.

A few counts support this clonotype. This sequence may be a read error, since a much larger clone differs from it by one base. The chain carries TRBV24-1 and TRBJ2-7; the match to TRBD2 covers 11 bases. Germline V gene data show CDR1 as KGHDR and CDR2 as SFDVKD. The CDR3 extends over 19 amino acids. V trimming: 4 bases; J trimming: 7 bases; junction bases outside the gene matches: 20. The CDR3: CATSDPPGVASGGNNEQYF. CDR3 nucleotides: TGTGCCACCAGTGACCCTCCTGGAGTAGCTAGCGGGGGGAATAATGAGCAGTACTTC.

This clonotype was seen repeatedly, ten times or more. The chain links TRBV6-1 to TRBJ1-1; no definite D call. Per germline, CDR1 MNHNS and CDR2 SASEGT. The CDR3 totals 12 residues. Trimming cost V 2 bases and J 5 bases, with 6 bases left between them. This CDR3 is CASSELWTEAFF. The CDR3 DNA sequence: TGTGCCAGCAGTGAACTGTGGACTGAAGCTTTCTTT.

This clonotype showed up many times. V and J are TRBV20-1 and TRBJ2-1, with D uncertain. V lost 0 bases, J lost 7 bases, and 7 bases lay in between. In germline, CDR1 is DFQATT, CDR2 SNEGSKA (reference sequence). The CDR3 spans 12 residues. The CDR3 loop reads CSARDLGNEQFF. Here the CDR3 DNA reads TGCAGTGCTAGAGATCTAGGGAATGAGCAGTTCTTC.

On this clonotype: A read error may be the cause here, since a much bigger clone is one base away. The rearrangement links TRBV6-1 to TRBJ2-7, with TRBD1 matching 8 bases. The CDR3 consists of 15 residues. CDR1 is MNHNS, CDR2 SASEGT, per germline. The CDR3 DNA follows: TGTGCCAACAGTCCAATAACAGGGGGTGACTACGAGCAGTACTTC. This codes for CANSPITGGDYEQYF.

This clonotype was seen many times. The rearrangement uses TRBV7-3 and TRBJ2-1; weak D call: TRBD1 (6 bases). The V end was cut by 2 bases, the J end by 5 bases, with 19 bases between. CDR1 and CDR2 from the germline V gene are SGHTA and FQGTGA. The CDR3 spans 17 residues. The CDR3 DNA sequence: TGTGCCAGCAGCTTAGAGTTCAGGGTAGGGGGAAACAATGAGCAGTTCTTC. This codes for CASSLEFRVGGNNEQFF.

This clonotype was seen at least ten times. The chain is built from TRBV20-1 and TRBJ2-7; TRBD1 agrees at 8 bases. Per germline, CDR1 DFQATT and CDR2 SNEGSKA (reference sequence). Trimming at V came to 5 bases and at J to 1 base, leaving 7 bases not matched to a gene. The CDR3 runs 14 residues. CDR3 sequence: CSAYDRGLSYEQYF. The CDR3 bases are TGCAGTGCTTACGACAGGGGACTGTCCTACGAGCAGTACTTC.

The chain joins TRBV6-1 to TRBJ1-1, with 9 positions matching TRBD1. Germline V gene data show CDR1 as MNHNS and CDR2 as SASEGT. J gave up 7 bases and V 5 bases, and 8 bases lay outside the gene matches. This CDR3 region has 14 residues. This CDR3 is CASSLTGGSYEAFF. The CDR3 coding sequence is TGTGCCAGCAGTCTGACAGGGGGATCATATGAAGCTTTCTTT.

Ten or more counts support this clonotype. The V gene is TRBV15, the J gene TRBJ1-2; D is uncertain. This CDR3 is built from 16 residues. Germline V gives CDR1 LNHNV, CDR2 YYDKDF (reference sequence). V lost 0 bases and J 0 bases, leaving 11 bases between the germline ends. The CDR3 region has the DNA TGTGCCACCAGCAGAGATTACGGCAGCGCTAACTATGGCTACACCTTC. This gives the protein CATSRDYGSANYGYTF.

At least ten counts were recorded for this clonotype. The chain has TRBV7-8 and TRBJ2-3, with TRBD1 identical over 8 bases. Germline trimming cut 4 bases from V and 4 bases from J; bases unmatched to any gene: 7. CDR1 SGHVS and CDR2 FQNEAQ come from the germline V gene. This CDR3 region has 15 residues. CDR3 amino acids: CASSYGQGNADTQYF. In DNA, the CDR3 is TGTGCCAGCAGCTACGGACAGGGAAACGCAGATACGCAGTATTTT. The whole variable domain, remainder taken from reference TRBV7-8 and TRBJ2-3, is GAGVSQSPRYKVAKRGQDVALRCDPISGHVSLFWYQQALGQGPEFLTYFQNEAQLDKSGLPSDRFFAERPEGSVSTLKIQRTQQEDSAVYLCASSYGQGNADTQYFGPGTRLTVL.

Many counts were recorded for this clonotype. The chain uses TRBV30 and TRBJ1-3, with a weak D call TRBD1 (5 bases). V lost 3 bases and J 0 bases, leaving 9 bases between the germline ends. Per the germline V gene, CDR1 is GTSNPN and CDR2 is SVGIG (reference sequence). The CDR3 is made up of 14 amino acids. The CDR3 DNA reads as TGTGCCTGGAGCCGGGGGATCTCTGGAAACACCATATATTTT. Its protein product is CAWSRGISGNTIYF.

This clonotype was counted at least ten times. The gene calls are TRBV20-1 and TRBJ1-1, with D possibly matching TRBD1 (6 bases). Trimming stripped 1 base from V and 4 bases from J, with 13 bases between. Germline CDR1 reads DFQATT; CDR2 reads SNEGSKA (reference sequence). CDR3 length: 14 residues. CDR3 protein: CSARVSGASTEAFF. For the CDR3, the DNA is TGCAGTGCTAGAGTATCAGGGGCATCCACTGAAGCTTTCTTT.

This clonotype was seen at least ten times. The chain couples TRBV12-3 or TRBV12-4 to TRBJ2-2; D not certain. The CDR3 length is 17 residues. V was shortened by 5 bases and J by 0 bases, with 16 bases between the two germline ends. The CDR3 sequence: CASSPLGGQANTGELFF. In DNA form, the CDR3 reads TGTGCCAGCAGTCCCCTAGGTGGGCAGGCGAACACCGGGGAGCTGTTTTTT.

This clonotype was counted at least ten times. The J gene is TRBJ2-2, the V gene TRBV11-2, with D perhaps TRBD1 or TRBD2 (5 bases each). Germline V gene sequence: CDR1 SGHAT, CDR2 FQNNGV. Trimming stripped 1 base from V and 1 base from J, with 13 bases between. The CDR3 extends over 17 amino acids. The CDR3 coding sequence is TGTGCCAGCAGCTTAGTCGGCCAGAGGGGGAACACCGGGGAGCTGTTTTTT. Its translation: CASSLVGQRGNTGELFF.

This clonotype was picked up many times. This chain joins TRBV5-6 and TRBJ2-7, with D possibly matching TRBD1 (6 bases). Germline assignment: CDR1 SGHDT and CDR2 YYEEEE. CDR3 length equals 14 residues. Trimming took 4 bases from V and 6 from J, leaving 17 bases between them. DNA of the CDR3: TGTGCCAGCAGCCGACGTCTACAGGGTTCCGAGCAGTACTTC. This gives the protein CASSRRLQGSEQYF.

As concerns this clonotype: Just one base apart from a much larger clone, this may be a read error. The chain uses TRBV5-1 and TRBJ2-7, with a tentative D call TRBD1 (5 bases). The DNA end is a closer match to TRBJ2-1, so the J assignment may be wrong. The germline V gene has CDR1 SGHRS and CDR2 YFSETQ. This CDR3 is 12 amino acids long. The CDR3 is CASSIQEYEQFF. CDR3 nucleotides: TGCGCCAGCAGCATACAGGAATACGAGCAGTTCTTC.

Worth noting for this clonotype: A junction boundary mismatches the germline segment, possibly from a read error. The chain recombines TRBV6-1 with TRBJ1-1; D is ambiguous. The CDR3 consists of 12 residues. Germline V CDR1 and CDR2: MNHNS, SASEGT. The CDR3 spells CAGSRINTEAFF. The DNA for the CDR3 is TGTGCCGGCAGCCGGATAAACACTGAAGCTTTCTTT.

About this clonotype itself: A much larger clone sits a single nucleotide away, making a read error possible. The rearrangement joins TRBV27 to TRBJ1-5, with 11 bases identical to TRBD1. There are 13 residues in the CDR3. V lost 10 bases, J lost 9 bases, and 8 bases stayed unmatched. Germline V CDR1 and CDR2: MNHEY, SMNVEV (reference sequence). In DNA form, the CDR3 reads TGTGCCAACAGCCCGGGACAGGGGGGGCCCCAGCATTTT. This gives the protein CANSPGQGGPQHF.

This clonotype has a count of ten or more. The chain employs TRBV2 and TRBJ2-3; 15 bases line up with TRBD2. The CDR3 consists of 17 residues. The junction had 0 bases not matched to a gene; V was cut back by 1 base and J by 1 base. Germline lookup yields CDR1 SNHLY and CDR2 FYNNEI. The CDR3 is CASSEGTSGGGTDTQYF. CDR3 DNA sequence: TGTGCCAGCAGTGAAGGGACTAGCGGGGGGGGCACAGATACGCAGTATTTT.

The rearrangement links TRBV30 to TRBJ2-7; D perhaps matches TRBD2 (7 bases). CDR1 GTSNPN and CDR2 SVGIG come from the germline V gene (reference sequence). V was trimmed by 3 bases and J by 7 bases, leaving 13 bases between them. The CDR3 runs to 12 residues. The DNA of the CDR3 is TGTGCCTGGAGCGACGGGGGGCTTGAGCAGTACTTC. It is translated as CAWSDGGLEQYF. The complete variable domain, with remaining parts taken from reference TRBV30 and TRBJ2-7, reads SQTIHQWPATLVQPVGSPLSLECTVEGTSNPNLYWYRQAAGRGLQLLFYSVGIGQISSEVPQNLSASRPQDRQFILSSKKLLLSDSGFYLCAWSDGGLEQYFGPGTRLTVT.

The CDR3 region is CASCPGTLYGYTF. The CDR3 DNA is TGTGCCAGCTGTCCCGGGACACTCTATGGCTACACCTTC. V is TRBV4-2 and J is TRBJ1-2, with D tentatively TRBD1 (6 bases). V lost 8 bases and J lost 4, with 14 bases in between. This CDR3 has 13 residues. The germline gives CDR1 LGHNA, CDR2 YNFKEQ.

Remarks on this clonotype: A much larger clone lies a single base off, so this may be a read error. The chain employs TRBV9 and TRBJ2-3, with D tentatively TRBD1 (5 bases). V was cut by 4 bases and J by 4 bases, with 16 bases left in between. The CDR3 is 15 amino acids. The germline gives CDR1 SGDLS, CDR2 YYNGEE. The CDR3 protein is CASSLDSVPADTQYF. CDR3 coding DNA: TGTGCCAGCAGCCTTGACAGCGTGCCCGCAGATACGCAGTATTTT. Full variable domain (missing parts from reference TRBV9 and TRBJ2-3): DSGVTQTPKHLITATGQRVTLRCSPRSGDLSVYWYQQSLDQGLQFLIQYYNGEERAKGNILERFSAQQFPDLHSELNLSSLELGDSALYFCASSLDSVPADTQYFGPGTRLTVL.

This clonotype was counted at least ten times. For the CDR3, the DNA is TGTGCCAGCAGGACGACAGGGGGCGTTTATGATACGCAGTATTTT. Its protein is CASRTTGGVYDTQYF. V gene TRBV2 combines with J gene TRBJ2-3, with 10 bases matching TRBD1. The germline CDR1 and CDR2 sequences are SNHLY and FYNNEI. The CDR3 is 15 residues long. Trimming took 6 bases from V and 6 from J; bases not matched to a gene: 9. The whole variable domain, filled in from reference TRBV2 and TRBJ2-3, reads EPEVTQTPSHQVTQMGQEVILRCVPISNHLYFYWYRQILGQKVEFLVSFYNNEISEKSEIFDDQFSVERPDGSNFTLKIRSTKLEDSAMYFCASRTTGGVYDTQYFGPGTRLTVL.